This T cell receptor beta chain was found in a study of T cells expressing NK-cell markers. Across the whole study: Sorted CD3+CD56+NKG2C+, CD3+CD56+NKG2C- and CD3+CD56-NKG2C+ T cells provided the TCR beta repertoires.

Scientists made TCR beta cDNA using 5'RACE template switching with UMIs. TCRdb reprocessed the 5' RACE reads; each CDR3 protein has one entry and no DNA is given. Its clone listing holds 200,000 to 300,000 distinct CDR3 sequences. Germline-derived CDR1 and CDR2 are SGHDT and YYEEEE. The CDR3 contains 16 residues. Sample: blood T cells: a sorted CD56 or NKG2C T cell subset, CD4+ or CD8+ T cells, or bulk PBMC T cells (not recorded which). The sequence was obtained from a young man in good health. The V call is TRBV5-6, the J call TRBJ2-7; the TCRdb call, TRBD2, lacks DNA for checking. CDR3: CASSLTGTGKTYEQYF. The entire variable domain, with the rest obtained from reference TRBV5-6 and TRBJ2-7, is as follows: DAGVTQSPTHLIKTRGQQVTLRCSPKSGHDTVSWYQQALGQGPQFIFQYYEEEERQRGNFPDRFSGHQFPNYSSELNVNALLLGDSALYLCASSLTGTGKTYEQYFGPGTRLTVT.